This TCR beta chain was profiled in a study of neoadjuvant anti-PD-1 for oral cavity cancer. Overall study: Around day 43, patients without progression received a fourth nivolumab dose before surgery. The study, taken as a whole, reports: Each response group had just three patients in TCR analyses.

PBMC libraries mostly used around 510 ng of input genomic DNA, with six replicates per sample. TCRdb keeps only in-frame clones here, not all; method: immunoSEQ multiplex PCR. The sample holds approximately 7,100 clones, 70% to 80% seen once. Patients had HPV-negative, locally advanced oral cavity squamous cell carcinoma. As regards this clone: The antigen is not known.

Germline V gene data show CDR1 as SGHTS and CDR2 as YDEGEE. The CDR3 is 15 amino acids. With 4 bases removed from V and 0 bases from J, the gap between germline ends came to 11 bases. The starting material was PBMCs, obtained before nivolumab (anti-PD-1) treatment. This receptor was taken from a person between 40 and 85 years old with oral cavity squamous cell carcinoma. V gene TRBV5-8 combines with J gene TRBJ1-5; D is unclear. DNA of the CDR3: TGTGCCAGCAGCCGCGGCGTCTATAGCAATCAGCCCCAGCATTTT. Translated, it gives CASSRGVYSNQPQHF.